The present entry profiles one T cell receptor (beta chain) with its context. Its binding antigen is unknown. With a much larger clone just one base away, this may be a read error. Counted from cysteine to phenylalanine, this CDR3 has 17 amino acids. The retained sequence is limited to the CDR3, 51 bases, with the frame set at the first base. Taken from the germline V gene, the CDR1 and CDR2 loops are ENHRY and SYGVKD. Clipping removes 3 bases from V and 6 bases from J, with 8 as the unmatched junction base count. Every donor in the study was a healthy Caucasian. The researchers also sequenced three unrelated adults who were not twins: a male aged 18 to 29, a male aged 50 to 59, and a female aged 50 to 59. Miltenyi CD45RO+ enrichment and human naive T-cell isolation kits were used to isolate memory (CD45RO+) and naive T cells from PBMC. The sample is drawn from a study of identical twins (dated by TCRdb to about 2016). General notes on the study: To test whether fetal clonotypes persist, this study deep-sequenced TCR alpha and beta repertoires from monozygotic twins, from unrelated adults of various ages, and from cord blood. To rule out contamination, the twin experiments were replicated at different times with different library preparation protocols. What the research found in general, with its limitations: In beta out-of-frame sequences, excess twin sharing was weaker, because having fewer shared sequences lowered the signal-to-noise ratio. Zero-insertion analyses could be partly confounded by invariant T cells such as MAIT and iNKT, though diverse VJ usage argued against such confounding for most clonotypes. Out-of-frame TCR alpha sharing in monozygotic twins was systematically underestimated by recombination models, whereas sharing between unrelated individuals was in agreement with the recombination models. Because the same donors could not be followed over many years, the conclusions relied on cross-sectional statistical analysis. Out-of-frame TCR alpha sequences shared between twins showed an excess of low generation-probability sequences compared with coincidental sharing between unrelated individuals. Fewer insertions were carried by abundant cord blood beta clonotypes; a weaker similar trend was observed in young adult naive repertoires, while no such trend was observed in memory repertoires.

The library was generated by 5' RACE. The instrument was an Illumina HiSeq 2000. A universal primer binding site was introduced by template switching, and a unique molecular identifier was present in the final cDNA, enabling accurate counting of TCR cDNA molecules. First-strand cDNA for TCR alpha and beta chains was synthesized from specific primers in the conserved constant-segment region. To control for contamination, every cDNA library carried two barcodes: a SMART-Mk sample barcode plus Illumina barcodes. Two successive PCR steps introduced TruSeq adapter sequences along with Illumina sample barcodes. The Illumina HiSeq platform was used with custom primers to sequence TCR alpha and beta cDNA libraries. The paper's data handling went like this. MiGEC was used to process raw reads and extract unique molecular identifiers, and MiXCR was used to find CDR3 positions. For each individual, recombination models were inferred using an EM algorithm with the repgenHMM and IGoR tools. The tcR package in R was used for shared clonotype analysis, with sharing normalized by the product of cloneset sizes. To study raw recombination free of thymic and clonal selection effects, out-of-frame nonproductive sequences were analyzed. The public reads were reanalyzed by TCRdb: fastp trimming at Q25, MiXCR alignment, in-frame beta chains only. Rows are unified per CDR3 protein, each entry keeping the most common DNA and genes. None of the V and J calls come from the authors' own analysis; TCRdb made them. Recorded for this sample are 640,000 or so distinct CDR3 sequences; 6% to 6.5% of them occurred a single time. The ten largest clones add up to approximately 2% of the sample.

Sequences were obtained from naive T cells sorted from blood. The meaning of the sample's cell subset or site label: cells isolated with a human naive T-cell isolation kit. The TCR originated in a man younger than 30 in good health. The rearrangement combines TRBV10-3 with TRBJ2-7; 16 middle bases align to TRBD2. The nucleotide sequence is given as TGTGCCATCAGTGATGGGACTAGCGGGAGGGAAGCCTTCGAGCAGTACTTC. It is translated as CAISDGTSGREAFEQYF.